Each of the 21 T cell receptor beta chains below was sequenced from the same sample in a study of monozygotic twins with inflammatory bowel disease. Reprocessing the 5' RACE reads, TCRdb reports a single entry for every CDR3 protein and omits DNA. The sample has 300,000 to 450,000 distinct CDR3 sequences, and its top ten clones hold just over 2.5%. The material sequenced was blood. All receptors derive from a human donor with ulcerative colitis or Crohn's disease, or a healthy co-twin of an affected twin (not recorded which).

V gene TRBV2 combines with J gene TRBJ2-7; TCRdb returns TRBD1, unconfirmable since there is no DNA. The V gene's germline CDR1 is SNHLY and CDR2 FYNNEI. The CDR3 spans 14 residues. CDR3: CASSSEQGPYEQYF.

This sequence joins TRBV7-9 and TRBJ1-3; absent DNA, TCRdb's TRBD1 call cannot be checked. The CDR3 has 16 residues. CDR1 is SEHNR and CDR2 is FQNEAQ in the germline V gene (reference sequence). The CDR3 here is CASSLAGELSGNTIYF.

This chain connects TRBV5-1 to TRBJ2-7; there is no DNA to check the TCRdb D call of TRBD1. The CDR3 is 11 amino acids. From germline, CDR1 is SGHRS and CDR2 YFSETQ. CDR3: CASSRPGEQYF.

CDR3 loop: CASSIYSGQLYNEQFF. The chain links TRBV19 to TRBJ2-1; TCRdb designates TRBD1, a call that cannot be tested without DNA. Germline lookup yields CDR1 LNHDA and CDR2 SQIVND (reference sequence). CDR3 length: 16 amino acids.

V is TRBV29-1 and J is TRBJ2-3; lacking DNA, the TRBD1 call made by TCRdb goes unchecked. This CDR3 region has 14 residues. The germline gives CDR1 SQVTM, CDR2 ANQGSEA. The CDR3 loop is CSVTKSARGDTQYF.

The rearrangement joins TRBV20-1 to TRBJ1-4. This CDR3 has 14 residues. Germline assignment: CDR1 DFQATT and CDR2 SNEGSKA (reference sequence). The CDR3 is CSARLHLDDEKLFF.

The chain is built from TRBV3-1 and TRBJ2-1. Germline V CDR1 and CDR2: LGHDT, YNNKEL (reference sequence). This CDR3 has 13 residues. This CDR3 reads CASSPHHLYEQFF.

This rearrangement joins TRBV5-6 to TRBJ2-2. CDR3 size: 12 residues. CDR1 is SGHDT and CDR2 is YYEEEE in the germline V gene. This CDR3 is CASSLWGGELFF.

This rearrangement joins TRBV5-1 to TRBJ2-1. CDR3 length: 17 amino acids. Germline CDR1 reads SGHRS; CDR2 reads YFSETQ. CDR3 amino acids: CASSLAQRGGSYNEQFF.

The V call is TRBV12-3 or TRBV12-4, the J call TRBJ2-7. The CDR3 is 17 amino acids. Here the CDR3 reads CASSSHDFGRSGYEQYF.

The V gene is TRBV30, the J gene TRBJ2-6. The CDR3 is 14 amino acids. Germline V CDR1 and CDR2: GTSNPN, SVGIG (reference sequence). Here the CDR3 reads CAWTRLPGANVLTF.

The rearrangement joins TRBV4-2 to TRBJ2-2; TCRdb's D gene call, TRBD1, goes unchecked for lack of DNA. The CDR3 totals 15 residues. Germline V gene lookup returns CDR1 LGHNA and CDR2 YNFKEQ. CDR3 loop: CATLDSSANTGELFF.

V is TRBV5-1 and J is TRBJ2-1; TCRdb's D call, TRBD2, is unchecked because there is no DNA. This CDR3 comprises 14 residues. Germline V CDR1 and CDR2: SGHRS, YFSETQ. The chain's CDR3 is CASSRAGSYNEQFF.

The rearrangement joins TRBV28 to TRBJ2-3; absent DNA, TCRdb's TRBD2 call cannot be checked. The CDR3 totals 17 residues. Germline V lookup: CDR1 MDHEN, CDR2 SYDVKM. The CDR3 sequence: CASSFGLAGGLTDTQYF.

The CDR3 sequence: CSARDPSGRSTDTQYF. The chain couples TRBV20-1 to TRBJ2-3; absent DNA, TCRdb's TRBD1 call cannot be checked. Germline loops: CDR1 DFQATT, CDR2 SNEGSKA (reference sequence). The CDR3 extends over 16 amino acids.

The chain is built from TRBV2 and TRBJ1-1; TCRdb outputs TRBD1, but without DNA this stays unchecked. This CDR3 is 17 amino acids long. The germline CDR1 and CDR2 sequences are SNHLY and FYNNEI. The chain's CDR3 is CATSTGQGLSPNTEAFF.

The gene calls are TRBV11-2 and TRBJ2-3; TCRdb picks TRBD2, but there is no DNA to check that call. CDR3 length: 17 amino acids. Germline V lookup: CDR1 SGHAT, CDR2 FQNNGV. CDR3 sequence: CASSSGSTSGGLYTQYF.

The chain has TRBV20-1 and TRBJ2-5. CDR1 and CDR2 from the germline V gene are DFQATT and SNEGSKA (reference sequence). CDR3 length equals 13 residues. Here the CDR3 reads CSVSKRDQETQYF.

The chain carries TRBV5-1 and TRBJ2-7; checking the TCRdb D call of TRBD2 is not possible without DNA. CDR3 length equals 16 residues. CDR1 is SGHRS and CDR2 is YFSETQ in the germline V gene. The CDR3 region is CASSLPQYSGNYEQYF.

The chain uses TRBV12-3 or TRBV12-4 and TRBJ2-6. The CDR3 runs 16 residues. The CDR3 protein is CASSYLQPTGANVLTF.

This rearrangement joins TRBV5-1 to TRBJ2-4. The germline gives CDR1 SGHRS, CDR2 YFSETQ. The CDR3 covers 11 residues. The CDR3 region is CASSLQNIQYF. The full variable domain, in which reference TRBV5-1 and TRBJ2-4 provide the parts outside the CDR3, is KAGVTQTPRYLIKTRGQQVTLSCSPISGHRSVSWYQQTPGQGLQFLFEYFSETQRNKGNFPGRFSGRQFSNSRSEMNVSTLELGDSALYLCASSLQNIQYFGAGTRLSVL.